A single sample gave rise to the 5 T cell receptor beta chains below, sequenced in a study of T-cell reconstitution after alpha-beta-depleted transplantation in children. Construction of the TCRbeta library involved unique molecular identifiers. TCRdb reprocessed the PCR reads with MiXCR, giving one entry per CDR3 protein. The sample has approximately 420,000 distinct CDR3 sequences, approximately 11% seen once. The starting material was PBMCs from the stem cell graft donor, obtained from the stem cell graft. The receptors come from a human donor who donated a stem cell graft to a child with acute myeloid leukemia.

V usage is TRBV11-2 and J usage is TRBJ1-2; D remains unclear. The CDR3 totals 14 residues. Germline V gene sequence: CDR1 SGHAT, CDR2 FQNNGV. V was shortened by 1 base and J by 8 bases, with 14 bases between the two germline ends. CDR3 sequence: CASSLGRVYGGYTF. The CDR3 region has the DNA TGTGCCAGCAGCTTAGGAAGGGTATACGGCGGCTACACCTTC.

J is TRBJ2-7 and V is TRBV7-6, with TRBD1 identical over 12 bases. The CDR3 consists of 15 residues. V gave up 2 bases and J gave up 5 bases; unmatched junction bases: 4. Looked up from germline, CDR1 is SGHVS and CDR2 is FNYEAQ. CDR3 nucleotides: TGTGCCAGCAGCTTACTTGGGGACAGGGGGCACGAGCAGTACTTC. Translating gives CASSLLGDRGHEQYF.

The chain combines TRBV11-2 with TRBJ2-5; 13 bases line up with TRBD2. Trimming cost V 5 bases and J 5 bases; bases outside gene matches: 8. Germline V CDR1 and CDR2: SGHAT, FQNNGV. The CDR3 sequence is 16 residues long. This CDR3 is CASSLGTSGNGETQYF. The CDR3 DNA follows: TGTGCCAGCAGCCTCGGGACTAGCGGGAATGGCGAGACCCAGTACTTC. Full variable domain (outside the CDR3, taken from reference TRBV11-2 and TRBJ2-5): EAGVAQSPRYKIIEKRQSVAFWCNPISGHATLYWYQQILGQGPKLLIQFQNNGVVDDSQLPKDRFSAERLKGVDSTLKIQPAKLEDSAVYLCASSLGTSGNGETQYFGPGTRLLVL.

This clonotype has just a few counts. The rearrangement links TRBV12-3 or TRBV12-4 to TRBJ2-1; 10 bases fit TRBD2. CDR3 size: 15 residues. The V segment lost 2 bases and the J segment 9 bases; nucleotides outside the gene matches: 7. CDR3 sequence (DNA): TGTGCCAGCAGTTTACGCCTAGCGGGAGTTGGTGAGCAGTTCTTC. Protein product: CASSLRLAGVGEQFF.

The rearrangement uses TRBV4-1 and TRBJ1-5, with 7 bases aligning to TRBD1. The J segment lost 7 bases and the V segment lost 1 base, leaving 10 bases of the junction unmatched. The CDR3 contains 16 residues. Germline V lookup: CDR1 MGHRA, CDR2 YSYEKL. The CDR3 DNA follows: TGCGCCAGCAGCCAAGGGAACAGGGGAGGTCACCAGCCCCAGCATTTT. Its translation is CASSQGNRGGHQPQHF.